This T cell receptor (beta chain) originates from a study of T-cell memory formation after mild COVID-19. Study findings and constraints: Cross-reactive memory appears to have joined, as suggested by some responding clones showing up in pre-infection memory. Day 15 to 85 contracting clones showed balanced CD4/CD8; later expanders leaned CD4+.

TCR alpha and TCR beta cDNA libraries with sample barcodes and UMIs came from 5'RACE using constant-segment primers. TCRdb redid the calling of the 5' RACE reads with MiXCR, one entry per CDR3 protein. Counted here are roughly 550,000 distinct CDR3 sequences, about a fifth occurring once; the ten biggest clones make up around 13%. The CDR3 extends over 17 amino acids. V lost 2 bases and J lost 3; bases outside the gene matches: 5. The germline V gene has CDR1 KGHDR and CDR2 SFDVKD. On this clonotype: What it binds is unknown.

Sequencing was performed on PBMCs or a T cell subset sorted from them (not recorded which). This sequence was found in an adult woman who had mild COVID-19 (a few samples of this study predate the infection). Cell type and time point are not known. The gene calls are TRBV24-1 and TRBJ2-1; the match to TRBD2 covers 11 bases. The CDR3 DNA reads TGTGCCACCAGTGATTCCACTAGCGGGAGTCTCTACAATGAGCAGTTCTTC. Translating gives CATSDSTSGSLYNEQFF.